This T cell receptor beta chain was identified in a study of coeliac disease. Findings of the study overall: TRB repertoires were largely private, with most amino acid sequences found in only one sample. Control samples showed higher TRB and TRG clonality than intraepithelial and lamina propria samples in active celiac disease. Only 1 of 6 controls, but about 50% of the 18 coeliac samples, showed published gliadin-specific TRB sequences.

The data were produced by immunoSEQ multiplex PCR, yet TCRdb's version contains in-frame clones alone and is incomplete. The sample has about 2,300 clones, 60% to 75% seen once; the top ten hold 11% to 15%. Per the germline V gene, CDR1 is LGHNT and CDR2 is FRNRAP. The V end was cut by 0 bases, the J end by 2 bases, with 8 bases between. The CDR3 sequence is 14 residues long. Points on this clone: No antigen is known for it.

This receptor was taken from a human donor without celiac disease. This chain links TRBV12-5 with TRBJ2-7; D possibly corresponds to TRBD1 (5 bases). Sequenced sample: lymphocytes from the gut lamina propria. CDR3 sequence (DNA): TGTGCTAGTGGTTTGGTAGGGGCAGCCTACGAGCAGTACTTC. Translating gives CASGLVGAAYEQYF.